The clone carrying this TCR beta chain was found many times. Its antigen is currently unknown. TCRdb analysed the RT-PCR reads with MiXCR anew, one entry per CDR3 protein. The data hold 150,000 or so distinct CDR3 sequences, with approximately 10% observed a single time. This entry is derived from a study of response to subunit inactivated influenza vaccine. Findings and caveats of the study: The authors suggested that every seasonal influenza vaccination recruits few new T cells.

V was clipped by 4 bases and J by 8 bases, with 8 bases between them. There are 12 residues in the CDR3. Germline assignment: CDR1 MNHNY and CDR2 SVGAGI (reference sequence). V and J are TRBV6-6 and TRBJ1-4, with D unresolved. This specimen was non-naive T cells sorted from PBMCs, taken around seven weeks after vaccination. The TCR originated in a man in his fifties or sixties who received an inactivated influenza vaccine. CDR3 residues: CASSFTGEKLFF. The CDR3 coding sequence is TGTGCCAGCAGTTTCACGGGGGAAAAACTGTTTTTT.